This T cell receptor beta chain was recorded in a study of blood T cell repertoires in COVID-19. Background on the study: Acute and convalescent COVID-19 samples came from the United States, Italy and Spain.

This CDR3 is built from 15 residues. Trimming left V 8 bases short and J 1 base short, with 18 bases between. Germline loops: CDR1 SQVTM, CDR2 ANQGSEA. Original methodology: Using reference gene primer amplification, nucleated cell counts were estimated. The repertoire was sequenced with immunoSEQ multiplex PCR; TCRdb's copy has only in-frame clones and lacks some. That table gives V, J and clone size, and the DNA gave D and trimming. Of 110,000 or so clones listed, over 65% are singletons. This receptor was taken from a man in his 70s with acute or convalescent COVID-19. Sequencing was carried out using peripheral blood. V usage is TRBV29-1 and J usage is TRBJ2-1, with D perhaps matching TRBD1 (6 bases). This chain's CDR3 is CSTQGSTYSYNEQFF. In nucleotides, the CDR3 is TGCAGCACCCAGGGGAGCACTTATTCCTACAATGAGCAGTTCTTC.